This TCR beta chain is drawn from a study of immune evolution from preneoplasia to lung adenocarcinoma. Patients had resection in Japan or China between the mid-2010s and the late 2010s. Premalignant or tumor cells were enriched by macro-dissection after pathologic assessment. Only in-frame clones appear in the TCRdb table, and some are missing; sequencing was by immunoSEQ multiplex PCR. Of about 13,000 clones in the sample, roughly 80% were seen once. The study, taken as a whole, reports: T cell clonality was higher in KRAS-mutant than EGFR-mutant or wild-type nodules.

About this clone: Its antigen remains unknown.

The V gene's germline CDR1 is MNHNS and CDR2 SASEGT. V shed 4 bases and J 0 bases; nucleotides not matched to a gene: 13. The CDR3 consists of 18 residues. The chain joins TRBV6-1 to TRBJ1-1; 8 bases match TRBD1. This clonotype was obtained from a person aged 70 to 79 with lung adenocarcinoma. Input material: FFPE minimally invasive lung adenocarcinoma tissue. The CDR3 region is CASSVTVGQGIMNTEAFF. DNA of the CDR3: TGTGCCAGCAGTGTGACCGTAGGACAGGGAATAATGAACACTGAAGCTTTCTTT.